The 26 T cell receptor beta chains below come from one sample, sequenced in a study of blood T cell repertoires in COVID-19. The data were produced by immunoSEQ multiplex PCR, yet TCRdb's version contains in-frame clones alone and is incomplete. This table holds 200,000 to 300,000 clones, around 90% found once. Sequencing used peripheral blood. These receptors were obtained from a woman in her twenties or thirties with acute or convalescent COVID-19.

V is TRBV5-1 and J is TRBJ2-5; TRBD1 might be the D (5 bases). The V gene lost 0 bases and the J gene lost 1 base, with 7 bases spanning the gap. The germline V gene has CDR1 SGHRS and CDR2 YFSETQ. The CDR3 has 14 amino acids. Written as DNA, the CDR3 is TGCGCCAGCAGCTTGGGACAGACCCAAGAGACCCAGTACTTC. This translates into CASSLGQTQETQYF. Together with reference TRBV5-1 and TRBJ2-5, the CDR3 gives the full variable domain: KAGVTQTPRYLIKTRGQQVTLSCSPISGHRSVSWYQQTPGQGLQFLFEYFSETQRNKGNFPGRFSGRQFSNSRSEMNVSTLELGDSALYLCASSLGQTQETQYFGPGTRLLVL.

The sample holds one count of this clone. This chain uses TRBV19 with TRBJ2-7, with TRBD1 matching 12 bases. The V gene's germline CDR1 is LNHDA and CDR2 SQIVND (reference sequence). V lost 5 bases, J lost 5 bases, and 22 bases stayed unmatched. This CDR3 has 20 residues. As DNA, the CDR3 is TGTGCCAGTAGTGCAAGGGACAGGGGGCTTCGCGGGAGAATCATCCACGAGCAGTACTTC. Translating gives CASSARDRGLRGRIIHEQYF.

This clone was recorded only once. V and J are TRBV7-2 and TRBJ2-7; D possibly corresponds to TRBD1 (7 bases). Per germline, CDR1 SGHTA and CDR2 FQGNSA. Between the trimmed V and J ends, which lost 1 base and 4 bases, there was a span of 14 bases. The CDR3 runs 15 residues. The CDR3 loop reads CASSLDPGGNYEQYF. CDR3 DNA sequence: TGTGCCAGCAGCTTAGACCCAGGGGGGAATTACGAGCAGTACTTC.

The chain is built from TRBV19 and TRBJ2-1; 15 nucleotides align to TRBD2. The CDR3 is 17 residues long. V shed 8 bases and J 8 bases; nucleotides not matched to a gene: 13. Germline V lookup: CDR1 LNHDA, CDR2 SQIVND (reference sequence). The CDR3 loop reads CASDPLGLAGGGHEQFF. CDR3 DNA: TGTGCCAGTGACCCCCTAGGACTAGCGGGAGGGGGCCATGAGCAGTTCTTC.

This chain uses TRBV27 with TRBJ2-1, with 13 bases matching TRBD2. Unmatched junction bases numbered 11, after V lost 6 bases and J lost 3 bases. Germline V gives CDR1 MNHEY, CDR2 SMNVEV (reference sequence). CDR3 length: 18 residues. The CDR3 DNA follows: TGTGCCAGCAGCCATGATAGGACTAGCGGGAGCTACTACAATGAGCAGTTCTTC. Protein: CASSHDRTSGSYYNEQFF.

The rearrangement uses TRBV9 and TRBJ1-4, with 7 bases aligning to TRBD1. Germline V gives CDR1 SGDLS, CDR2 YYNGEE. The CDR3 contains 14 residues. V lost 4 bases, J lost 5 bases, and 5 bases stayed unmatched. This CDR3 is CASSPSTGNEKLFF. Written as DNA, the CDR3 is TGTGCCAGCAGCCCGTCGACAGGGAATGAAAAACTGTTTTTT.

CDR3 in amino acids: CASSRGRLFSGNTIYF. DNA of the CDR3: TGTGCCAGTAGTAGGGGCCGCTTGTTCTCTGGAAACACCATATATTTT. J is TRBJ1-3 and V is TRBV19; possibly TRBD1 for D (5 bases). CDR1 and CDR2 (germline): LNHDA, SQIVND (reference sequence). V was shortened by 4 bases and J by 0 bases, with 13 bases between the two germline ends. This CDR3 is built from 16 residues.

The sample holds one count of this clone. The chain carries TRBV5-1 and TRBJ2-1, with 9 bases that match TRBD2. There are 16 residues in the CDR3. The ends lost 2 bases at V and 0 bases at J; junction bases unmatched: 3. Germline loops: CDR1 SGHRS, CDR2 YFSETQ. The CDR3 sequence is CASSFNSGSSYNEQFF. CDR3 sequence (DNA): TGCGCCAGCAGCTTCAATAGCGGGAGCTCCTACAATGAGCAGTTCTTC.

The CDR3 here is CASSPSYEQYF. The CDR3, as DNA: TGTGCCAGCAGTCCTTCCTACGAGCAGTACTTC. V is TRBV12-3 or TRBV12-4 and J is TRBJ2-7; no definite D call. This CDR3 contains 11 residues. V shed 5 bases and J shed 1 base, with 3 bases lying between them.

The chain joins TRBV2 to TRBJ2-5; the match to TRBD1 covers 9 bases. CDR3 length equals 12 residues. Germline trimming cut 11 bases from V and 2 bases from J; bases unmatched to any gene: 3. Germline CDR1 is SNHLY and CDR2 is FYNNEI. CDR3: CAGGTGQETQYF. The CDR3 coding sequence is TGTGCCGGGGGGACAGGGCAAGAGACCCAGTACTTC. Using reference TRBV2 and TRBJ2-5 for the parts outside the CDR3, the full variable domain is EPEVTQTPSHQVTQMGQEVILRCVPISNHLYFYWYRQILGQKVEFLVSFYNNEISEKSEIFDDQFSVERPDGSNFTLKIRSTKLEDSAMYFCAGGTGQETQYFGPGTRLLVL.

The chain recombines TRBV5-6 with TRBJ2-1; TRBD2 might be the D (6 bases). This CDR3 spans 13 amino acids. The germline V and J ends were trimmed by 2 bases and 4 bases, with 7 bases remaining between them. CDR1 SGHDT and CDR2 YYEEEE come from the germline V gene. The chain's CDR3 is CASSFGTYNEQFF. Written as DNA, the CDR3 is TGTGCCAGCAGCTTCGGGACTTACAATGAGCAGTTCTTC.

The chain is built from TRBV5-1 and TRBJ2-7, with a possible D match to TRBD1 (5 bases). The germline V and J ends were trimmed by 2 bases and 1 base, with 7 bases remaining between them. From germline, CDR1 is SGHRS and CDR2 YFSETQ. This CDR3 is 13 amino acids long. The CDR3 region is CASSFGASYEQYF. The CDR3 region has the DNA TGCGCCAGCAGCTTTGGGGCATCCTACGAGCAGTACTTC.

CDR3 region: CASSNPTLTSYEQYF. In DNA, the CDR3 is TGTGCCAGCAGTAACCCAACACTAACCTCCTACGAGCAGTACTTC. The chain links TRBV21-1 to TRBJ2-7; TRBD2, the table's D call, lacks a check against the DNA. TRBV21-1 is a pseudogene segment. CDR3 length equals 15 residues.

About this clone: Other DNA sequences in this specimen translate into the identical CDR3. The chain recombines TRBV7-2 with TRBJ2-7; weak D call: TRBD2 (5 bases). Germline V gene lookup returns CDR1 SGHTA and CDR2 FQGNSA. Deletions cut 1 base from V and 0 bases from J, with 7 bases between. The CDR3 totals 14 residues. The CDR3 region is CASSLGLASYEQYF. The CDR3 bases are TGTGCCAGCAGCTTAGGGCTAGCCTCCTACGAGCAGTACTTC.

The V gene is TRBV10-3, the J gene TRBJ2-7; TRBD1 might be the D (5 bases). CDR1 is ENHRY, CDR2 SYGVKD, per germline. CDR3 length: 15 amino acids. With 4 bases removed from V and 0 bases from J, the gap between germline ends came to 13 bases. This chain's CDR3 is CAISALDRISYEQYF. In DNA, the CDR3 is TGTGCCATCAGTGCGTTAGACAGAATCTCCTACGAGCAGTACTTC.

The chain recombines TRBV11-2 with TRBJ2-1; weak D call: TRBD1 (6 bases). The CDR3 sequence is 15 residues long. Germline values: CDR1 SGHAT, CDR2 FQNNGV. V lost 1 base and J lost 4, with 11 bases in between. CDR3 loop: CASSLAYREYNEQFF. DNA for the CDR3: TGTGCCAGCAGCTTAGCGTACAGGGAATACAATGAGCAGTTCTTC. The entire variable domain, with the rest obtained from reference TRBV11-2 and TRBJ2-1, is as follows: EAGVAQSPRYKIIEKRQSVAFWCNPISGHATLYWYQQILGQGPKLLIQFQNNGVVDDSQLPKDRFSAERLKGVDSTLKIQPAKLEDSAVYLCASSLAYREYNEQFFGPGTRLTVL.

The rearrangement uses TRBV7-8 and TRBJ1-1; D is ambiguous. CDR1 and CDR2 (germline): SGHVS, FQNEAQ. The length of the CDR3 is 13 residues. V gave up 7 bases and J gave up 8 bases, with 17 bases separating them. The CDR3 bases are TGTGCCAGCACAAGAGAGACAACCTTAGAAGCTTTCTTT. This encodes CASTRETTLEAFF. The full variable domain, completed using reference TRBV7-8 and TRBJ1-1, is GAGVSQSPRYKVAKRGQDVALRCDPISGHVSLFWYQQALGQGPEFLTYFQNEAQLDKSGLPSDRFFAERPEGSVSTLKIQRTQQEDSAVYLCASTRETTLEAFFGQGTRLTVV.

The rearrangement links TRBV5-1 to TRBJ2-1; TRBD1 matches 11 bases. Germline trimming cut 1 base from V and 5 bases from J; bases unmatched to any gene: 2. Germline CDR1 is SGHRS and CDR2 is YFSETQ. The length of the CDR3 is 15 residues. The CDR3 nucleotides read TGCGCCAGCAGCTTGCCGGGACAGGGGGACAATGAGCAGTTCTTC. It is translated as CASSLPGQGDNEQFF.

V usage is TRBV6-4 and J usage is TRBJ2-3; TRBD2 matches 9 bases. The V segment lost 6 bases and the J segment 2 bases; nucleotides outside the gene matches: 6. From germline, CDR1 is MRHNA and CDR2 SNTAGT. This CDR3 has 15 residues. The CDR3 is CASRDSGGDTDTQYF. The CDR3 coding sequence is TGTGCCAGCAGGGATAGCGGGGGAGACACAGATACGCAGTATTTT.

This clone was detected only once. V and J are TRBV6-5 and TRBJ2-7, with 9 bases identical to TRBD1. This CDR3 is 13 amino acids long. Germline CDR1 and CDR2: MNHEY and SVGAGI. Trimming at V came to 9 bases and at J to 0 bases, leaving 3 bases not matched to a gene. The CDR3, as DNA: TGTGCCAGTGGGGACAGGGCCTCCTACGAGCAGTACTTC. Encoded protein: CASGDRASYEQYF.

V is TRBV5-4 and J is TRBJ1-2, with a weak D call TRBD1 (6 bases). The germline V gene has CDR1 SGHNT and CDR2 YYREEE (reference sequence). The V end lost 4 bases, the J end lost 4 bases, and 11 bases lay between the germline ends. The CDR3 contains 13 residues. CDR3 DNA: TGTGCCAGCAGCACACAGGGTGCCTATGGCTACACCTTC. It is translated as CASSTQGAYGYTF.

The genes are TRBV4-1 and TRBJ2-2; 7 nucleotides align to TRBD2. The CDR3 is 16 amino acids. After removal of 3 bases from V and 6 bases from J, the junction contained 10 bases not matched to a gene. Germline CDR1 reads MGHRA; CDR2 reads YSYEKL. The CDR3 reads CASSQARTSWAGELFF. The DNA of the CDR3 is TGCGCCAGCAGCCAGGCCCGGACTAGTTGGGCCGGGGAGCTGTTTTTT.

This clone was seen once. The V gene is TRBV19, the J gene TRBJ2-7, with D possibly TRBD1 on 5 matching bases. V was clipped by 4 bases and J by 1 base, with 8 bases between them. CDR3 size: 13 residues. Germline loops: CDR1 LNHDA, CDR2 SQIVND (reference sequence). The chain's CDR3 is CASSRQRSYEQYF. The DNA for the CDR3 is TGTGCCAGTAGTAGACAGAGATCCTACGAGCAGTACTTC.

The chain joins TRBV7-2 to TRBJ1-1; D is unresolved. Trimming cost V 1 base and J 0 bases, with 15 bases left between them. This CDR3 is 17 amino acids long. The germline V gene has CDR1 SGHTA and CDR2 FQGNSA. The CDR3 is CASSLVNPKFMNTEAFF. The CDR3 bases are TGTGCCAGCAGCTTAGTGAATCCTAAGTTCATGAACACTGAAGCTTTCTTT.

The CDR3 DNA reads TGTGCCAGTAGTCCTCGGGGGGGTAGGACTGAAGCTTTCTTT. Translation: CASSPRGGRTEAFF. The rearrangement joins TRBV19 to TRBJ1-1; D may be TRBD1 (5 bases). From germline, CDR1 is LNHDA and CDR2 SQIVND (reference sequence). The CDR3 extends over 14 amino acids. V was clipped by 5 bases and J by 5 bases, with 15 bases between them.

The DNA for the CDR3 is TGTGCCAGCAGACTGACTAGCGGGAGTACAGATACGCAGTATTTT. This codes for CASRLTSGSTDTQYF. The V gene is TRBV5-6, the J gene TRBJ2-3; 12 nucleotides match TRBD2. The V gene end was trimmed by 5 bases and the J gene end by 3 bases; junction bases not matched to a gene: 4. The germline V gene encodes CDR1 SGHDT and CDR2 YYEEEE. The CDR3 sequence is 15 residues long.